The text below deals with one T cell receptor beta chain. This CDR3 spans 16 amino acids. Germline V gene data show CDR1 as SGHTA and CDR2 as FQGNSA. Between the trimmed V and J ends, which lost 5 bases and 4 bases, there was a span of 18 bases. Here immunoSEQ multiplex PCR was the method, and the copy in TCRdb shows in-frame clones only, minus some. Found here are some 60,000 clones, 90% of them singletons; the top ten hold approximately 5.8%. The sample comes from a study of T cell changes during pregnancy in multiple sclerosis. The sequence was collected from a female donor in good health, enrolled as a control in a pregnancy study. Sequenced material: peripheral blood, taken in the third trimester of pregnancy. V gene TRBV7-2 combines with J gene TRBJ1-3; D gene unclear. CDR3 DNA sequence: TGTGCCAGCAGCAGGCAGCTCGGAGGGAGAGGAAACACCATATATTTT. Protein product: CASSRQLGGRGNTIYF.